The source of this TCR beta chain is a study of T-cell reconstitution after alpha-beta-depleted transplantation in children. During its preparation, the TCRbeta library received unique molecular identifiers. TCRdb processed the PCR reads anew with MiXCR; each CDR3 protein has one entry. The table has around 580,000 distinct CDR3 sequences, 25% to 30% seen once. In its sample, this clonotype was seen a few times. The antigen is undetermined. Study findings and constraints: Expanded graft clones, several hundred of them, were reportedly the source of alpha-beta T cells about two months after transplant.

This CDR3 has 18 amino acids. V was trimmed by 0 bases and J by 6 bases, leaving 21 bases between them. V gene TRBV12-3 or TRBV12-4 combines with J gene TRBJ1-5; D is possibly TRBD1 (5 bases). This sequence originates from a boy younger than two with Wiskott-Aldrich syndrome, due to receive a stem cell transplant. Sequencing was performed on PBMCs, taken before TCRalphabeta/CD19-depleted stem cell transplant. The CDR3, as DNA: TGTGCCAGCAGTTTAGCGAAGAGAGGGGCAGGCCTCAGTCAGCCCCAGCATTTT. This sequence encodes CASSLAKRGAGLSQPQHF.